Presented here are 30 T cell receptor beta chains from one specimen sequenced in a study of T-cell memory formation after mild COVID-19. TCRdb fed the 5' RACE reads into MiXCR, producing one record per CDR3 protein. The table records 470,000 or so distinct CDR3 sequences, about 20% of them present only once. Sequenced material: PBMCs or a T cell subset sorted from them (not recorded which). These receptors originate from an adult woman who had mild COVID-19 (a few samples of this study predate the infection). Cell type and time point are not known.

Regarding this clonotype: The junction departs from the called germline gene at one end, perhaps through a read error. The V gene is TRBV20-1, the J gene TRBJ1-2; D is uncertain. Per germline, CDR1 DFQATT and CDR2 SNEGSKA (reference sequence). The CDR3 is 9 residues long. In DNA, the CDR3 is TGCAGTGCTAACAATGGCTACACCTTC. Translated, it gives CSANNGYTF.

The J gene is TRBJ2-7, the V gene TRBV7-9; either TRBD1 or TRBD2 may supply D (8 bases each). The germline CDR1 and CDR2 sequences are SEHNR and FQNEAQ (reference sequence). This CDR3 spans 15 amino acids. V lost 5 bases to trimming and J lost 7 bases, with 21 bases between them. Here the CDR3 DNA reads TGTGCCAGCAGCGCGAGACAGGGGTTAGCGGGGGAGCAGTACTTC. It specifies CASSARQGLAGEQYF.

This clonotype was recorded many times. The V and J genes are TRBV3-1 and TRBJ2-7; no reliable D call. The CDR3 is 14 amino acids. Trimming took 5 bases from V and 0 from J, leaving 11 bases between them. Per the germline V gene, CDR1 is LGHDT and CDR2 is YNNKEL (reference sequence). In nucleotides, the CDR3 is TGTGCCAGCAGCTTCCTGTTGAGCTCCTACGAGCAGTACTTC. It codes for CASSFLLSSYEQYF.

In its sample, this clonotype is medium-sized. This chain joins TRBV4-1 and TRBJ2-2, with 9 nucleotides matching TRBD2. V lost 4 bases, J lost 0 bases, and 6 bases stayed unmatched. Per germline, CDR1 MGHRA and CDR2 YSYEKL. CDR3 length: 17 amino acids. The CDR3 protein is CASSLLGLASNTGELFF. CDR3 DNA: TGCGCCAGCAGCCTCCTCGGACTAGCGTCGAACACCGGGGAGCTGTTTTTT.

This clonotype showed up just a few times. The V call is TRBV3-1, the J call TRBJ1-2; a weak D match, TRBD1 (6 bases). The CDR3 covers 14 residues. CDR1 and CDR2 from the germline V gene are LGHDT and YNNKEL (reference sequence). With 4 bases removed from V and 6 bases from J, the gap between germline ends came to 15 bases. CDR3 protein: CASSRVGGGDGYTF. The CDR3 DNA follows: TGTGCCAGCAGCCGGGTAGGGGGAGGCGATGGCTACACCTTC.

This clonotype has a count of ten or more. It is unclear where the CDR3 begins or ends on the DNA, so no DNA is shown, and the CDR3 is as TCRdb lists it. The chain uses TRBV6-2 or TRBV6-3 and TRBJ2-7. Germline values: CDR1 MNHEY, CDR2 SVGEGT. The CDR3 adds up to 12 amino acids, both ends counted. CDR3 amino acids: CASSSSGYEQYF.

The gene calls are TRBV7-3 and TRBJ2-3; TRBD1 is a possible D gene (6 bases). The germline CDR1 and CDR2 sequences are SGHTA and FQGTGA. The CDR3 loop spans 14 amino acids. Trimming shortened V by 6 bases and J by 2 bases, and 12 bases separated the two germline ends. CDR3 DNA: TGTGCCAGCAGTCACAGGGCTATCACAGATACGCAGTATTTT. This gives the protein CASSHRAITDTQYF.

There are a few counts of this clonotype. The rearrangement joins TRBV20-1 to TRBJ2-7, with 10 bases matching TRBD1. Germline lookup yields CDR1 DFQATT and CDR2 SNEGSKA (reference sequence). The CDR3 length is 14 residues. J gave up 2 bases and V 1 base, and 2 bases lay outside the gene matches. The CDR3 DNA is TGCAGTGCTAGAGGGACAGGGGGGACCTACGAGCAGTACTTC. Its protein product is CSARGTGGTYEQYF.

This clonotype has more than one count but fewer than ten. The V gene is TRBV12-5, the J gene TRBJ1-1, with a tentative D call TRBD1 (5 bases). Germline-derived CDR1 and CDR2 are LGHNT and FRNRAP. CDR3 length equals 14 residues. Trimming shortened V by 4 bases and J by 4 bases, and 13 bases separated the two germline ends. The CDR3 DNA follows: TGTGCTAGTGGTTGGAGAGACGGGGGCACTGAAGCTTTCTTT. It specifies CASGWRDGGTEAFF.

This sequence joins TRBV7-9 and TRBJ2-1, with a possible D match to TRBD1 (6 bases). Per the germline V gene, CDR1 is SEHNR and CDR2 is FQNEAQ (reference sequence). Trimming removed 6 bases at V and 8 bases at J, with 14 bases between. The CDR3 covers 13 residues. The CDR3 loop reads CASRRTQGYEQFF. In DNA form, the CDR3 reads TGTGCCAGCAGGCGCACCCAGGGGTATGAGCAGTTCTTC.

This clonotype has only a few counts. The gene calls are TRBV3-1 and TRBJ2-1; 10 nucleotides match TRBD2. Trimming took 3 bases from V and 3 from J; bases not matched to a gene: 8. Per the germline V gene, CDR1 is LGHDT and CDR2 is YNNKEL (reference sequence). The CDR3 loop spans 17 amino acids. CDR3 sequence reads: CASSQASGGVLYNEQFF. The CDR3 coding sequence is TGTGCCAGCAGCCAGGCTAGCGGGGGCGTACTCTACAATGAGCAGTTCTTC.

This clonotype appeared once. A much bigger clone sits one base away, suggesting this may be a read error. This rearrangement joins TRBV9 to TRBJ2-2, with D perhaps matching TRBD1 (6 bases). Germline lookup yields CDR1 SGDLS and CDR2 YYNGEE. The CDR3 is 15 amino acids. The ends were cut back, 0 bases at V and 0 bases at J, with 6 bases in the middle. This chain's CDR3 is CASSVGQANTGELFF. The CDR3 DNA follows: TGTGCCAGCAGCGTAGGACAGGCGAACACCGGGGAGCTGTTTTTT.

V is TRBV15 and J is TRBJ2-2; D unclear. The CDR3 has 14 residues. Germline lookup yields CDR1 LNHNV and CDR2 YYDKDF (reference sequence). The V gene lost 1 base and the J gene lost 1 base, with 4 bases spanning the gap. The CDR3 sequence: CATSRGRNTGELFF. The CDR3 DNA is TGTGCCACCAGCAGAGGGAGGAACACCGGGGAGCTGTTTTTT.

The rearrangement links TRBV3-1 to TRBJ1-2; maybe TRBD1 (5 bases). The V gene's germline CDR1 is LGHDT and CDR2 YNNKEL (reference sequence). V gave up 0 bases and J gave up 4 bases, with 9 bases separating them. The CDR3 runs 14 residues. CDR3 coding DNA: TGTGCCAGCAGCCAAGAAGTTGACAGCTATGGCTACACCTTC. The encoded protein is CASSQEVDSYGYTF.

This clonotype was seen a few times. The CDR3 DNA is TGTGCCAGCAGCTCCCCGGCGGGGGTGCACGAGCAGTACTTC. Translated: CASSSPAGVHEQYF. The genes are TRBV7-9 and TRBJ2-7; 7 bases are a match to TRBD2. The CDR3 is 14 residues long. V shed 4 bases and J 5 bases; nucleotides not matched to a gene: 8. Germline V gene sequence: CDR1 SEHNR, CDR2 FQNEAQ (reference sequence).

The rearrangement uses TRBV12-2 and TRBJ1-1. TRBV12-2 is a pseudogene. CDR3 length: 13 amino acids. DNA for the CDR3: TGTGCAAGTCGCTTAGATCGTCCGGCAGATGCTTTCTTT. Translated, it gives CASRLDRPADAFF.

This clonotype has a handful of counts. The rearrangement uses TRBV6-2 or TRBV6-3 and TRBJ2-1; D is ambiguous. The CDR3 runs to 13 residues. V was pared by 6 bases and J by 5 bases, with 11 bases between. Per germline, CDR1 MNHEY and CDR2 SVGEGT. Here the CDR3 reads CASRKVSNNEQFF. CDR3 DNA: TGTGCCAGCAGGAAAGTTTCCAACAATGAGCAGTTCTTC.

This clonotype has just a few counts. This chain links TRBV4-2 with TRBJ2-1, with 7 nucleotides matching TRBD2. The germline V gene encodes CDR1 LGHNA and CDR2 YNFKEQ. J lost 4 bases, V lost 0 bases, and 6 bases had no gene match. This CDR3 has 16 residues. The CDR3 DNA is TGTGCCAGCAGCCAAGATCGGGCTAGCGGTTACAATGAGCAGTTCTTC. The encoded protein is CASSQDRASGYNEQFF.

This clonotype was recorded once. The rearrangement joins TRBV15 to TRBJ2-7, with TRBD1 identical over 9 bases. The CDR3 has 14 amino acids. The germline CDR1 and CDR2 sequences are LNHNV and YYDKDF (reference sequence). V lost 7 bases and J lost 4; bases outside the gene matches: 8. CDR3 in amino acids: CATKTGTGRYEQYF. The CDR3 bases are TGTGCCACCAAGACCGGGACAGGGCGGTACGAGCAGTACTTC.

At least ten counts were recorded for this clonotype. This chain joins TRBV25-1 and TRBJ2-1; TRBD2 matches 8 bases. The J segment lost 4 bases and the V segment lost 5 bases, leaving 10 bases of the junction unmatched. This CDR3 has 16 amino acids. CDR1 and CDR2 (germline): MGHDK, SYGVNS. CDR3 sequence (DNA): TGTGCCAGCAGTTTTTCCGGGAGGGCCGGATACAATGAGCAGTTCTTC. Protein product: CASSFSGRAGYNEQFF.

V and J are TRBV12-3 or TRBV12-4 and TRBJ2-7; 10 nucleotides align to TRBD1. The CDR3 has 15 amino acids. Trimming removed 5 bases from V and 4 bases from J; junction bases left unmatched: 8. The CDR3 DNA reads TGTGCCAGCAGTGCAGACAGGGGGCAAGGGTACGAGCAGTACTTC. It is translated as CASSADRGQGYEQYF.

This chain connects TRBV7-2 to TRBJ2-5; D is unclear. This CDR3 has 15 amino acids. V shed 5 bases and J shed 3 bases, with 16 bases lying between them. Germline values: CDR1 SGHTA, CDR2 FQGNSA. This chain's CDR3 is CASSPRQSREETQYF. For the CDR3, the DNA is TGTGCCAGCAGCCCTCGCCAAAGCCGGGAAGAGACCCAGTACTTC.

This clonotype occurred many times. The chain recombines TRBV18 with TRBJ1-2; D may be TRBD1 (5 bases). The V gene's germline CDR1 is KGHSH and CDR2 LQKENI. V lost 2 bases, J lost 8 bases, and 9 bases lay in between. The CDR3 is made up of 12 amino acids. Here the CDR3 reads CASSPRDGGYTF. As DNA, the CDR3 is TGTGCCAGCTCACCAAGGGACGGCGGCTACACCTTC. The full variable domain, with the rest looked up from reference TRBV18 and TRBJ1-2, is NAGVMQNPRHLVRRRGQEARLRCSPMKGHSHVYWYRQLPEEGLKFMVYLQKENIIDESGMPKERFSAEFPKEGPSILRIQQVVRGDSAAYFCASSPRDGGYTFGSGTRLTVV.

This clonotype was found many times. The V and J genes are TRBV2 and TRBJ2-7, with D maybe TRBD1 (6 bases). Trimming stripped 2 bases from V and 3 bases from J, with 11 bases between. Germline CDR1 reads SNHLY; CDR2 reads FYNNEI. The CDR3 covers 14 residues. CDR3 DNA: TGTGCCAGCAGTGAACAGGGGTTCGGCTACGAGCAGTACTTC. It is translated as CASSEQGFGYEQYF.

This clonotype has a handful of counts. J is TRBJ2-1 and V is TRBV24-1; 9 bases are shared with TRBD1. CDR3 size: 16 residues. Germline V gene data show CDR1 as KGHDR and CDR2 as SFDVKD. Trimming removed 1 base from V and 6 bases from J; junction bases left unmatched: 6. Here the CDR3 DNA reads TGTGCCACCAGTGATTTAACCGGGACAGGGACCAATGAGCAGTTCTTC. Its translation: CATSDLTGTGTNEQFF.

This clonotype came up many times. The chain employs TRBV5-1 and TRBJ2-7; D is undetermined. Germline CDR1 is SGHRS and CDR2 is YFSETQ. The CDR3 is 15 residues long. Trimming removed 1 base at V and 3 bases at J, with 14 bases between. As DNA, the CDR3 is TGCGCCAGCAGCTTGTCTGCCCAAGCGATCTACGAGCAGTACTTC. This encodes CASSLSAQAIYEQYF. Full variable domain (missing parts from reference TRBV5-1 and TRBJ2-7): KAGVTQTPRYLIKTRGQQVTLSCSPISGHRSVSWYQQTPGQGLQFLFEYFSETQRNKGNFPGRFSGRQFSNSRSEMNVSTLELGDSALYLCASSLSAQAIYEQYFGPGTRLTVT.

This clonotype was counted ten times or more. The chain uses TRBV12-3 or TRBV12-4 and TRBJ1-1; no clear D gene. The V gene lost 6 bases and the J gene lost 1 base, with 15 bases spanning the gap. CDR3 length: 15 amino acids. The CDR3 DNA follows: TGTGCCAGCAGGCGCTCTCAGGAAAAGAACACTGAAGCTTTCTTT. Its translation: CASRRSQEKNTEAFF.

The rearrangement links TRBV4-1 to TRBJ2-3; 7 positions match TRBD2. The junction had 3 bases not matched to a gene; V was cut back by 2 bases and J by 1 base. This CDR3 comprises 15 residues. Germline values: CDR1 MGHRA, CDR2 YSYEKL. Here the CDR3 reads CASSQRDYGTDTQYF. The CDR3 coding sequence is TGCGCCAGCAGCCAACGGGACTATGGCACAGATACGCAGTATTTT.

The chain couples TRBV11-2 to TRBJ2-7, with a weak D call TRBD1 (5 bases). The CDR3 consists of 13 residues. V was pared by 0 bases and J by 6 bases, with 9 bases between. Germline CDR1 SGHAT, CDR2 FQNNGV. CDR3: CASSLDFRGEQYF. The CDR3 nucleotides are TGTGCCAGCAGCTTAGATTTTAGGGGCGAGCAGTACTTC. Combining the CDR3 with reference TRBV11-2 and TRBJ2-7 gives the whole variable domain EAGVAQSPRYKIIEKRQSVAFWCNPISGHATLYWYQQILGQGPKLLIQFQNNGVVDDSQLPKDRFSAERLKGVDSTLKIQPAKLEDSAVYLCASSLDFRGEQYFGPGTRLTVT.

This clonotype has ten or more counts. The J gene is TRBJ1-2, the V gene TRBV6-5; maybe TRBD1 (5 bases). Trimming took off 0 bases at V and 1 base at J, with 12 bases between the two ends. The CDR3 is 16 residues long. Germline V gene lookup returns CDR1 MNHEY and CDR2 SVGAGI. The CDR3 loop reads CASSYSLRQYNYGYTF. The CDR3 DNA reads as TGTGCCAGCAGTTACTCTCTCCGACAGTATAACTATGGCTACACCTTC.